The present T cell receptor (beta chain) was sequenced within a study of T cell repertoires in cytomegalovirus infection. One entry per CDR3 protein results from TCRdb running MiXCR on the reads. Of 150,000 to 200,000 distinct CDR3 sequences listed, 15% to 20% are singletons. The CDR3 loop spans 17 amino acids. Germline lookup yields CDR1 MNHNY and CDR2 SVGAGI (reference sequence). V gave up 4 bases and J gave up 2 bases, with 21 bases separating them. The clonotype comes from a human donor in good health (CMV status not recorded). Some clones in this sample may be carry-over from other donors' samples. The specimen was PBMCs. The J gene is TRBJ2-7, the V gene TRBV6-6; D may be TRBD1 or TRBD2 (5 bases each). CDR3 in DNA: TGTGCCAGCAGTTCAACCCACGGACGAGGGGCCCCCTACGAGCAGTACTTC. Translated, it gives CASSSTHGRGAPYEQYF.